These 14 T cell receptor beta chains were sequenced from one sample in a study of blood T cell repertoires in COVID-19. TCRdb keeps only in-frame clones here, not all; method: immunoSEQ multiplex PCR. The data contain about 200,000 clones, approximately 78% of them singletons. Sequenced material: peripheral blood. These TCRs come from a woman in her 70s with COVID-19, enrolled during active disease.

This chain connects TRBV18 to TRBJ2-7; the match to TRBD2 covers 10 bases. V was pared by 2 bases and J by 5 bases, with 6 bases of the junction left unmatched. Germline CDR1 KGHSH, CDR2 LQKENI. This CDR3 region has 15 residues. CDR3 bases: TGTGCCAGCTCACCAAAGAGCGGGAGGGCCGACGAGCAGTACTTC. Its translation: CASSPKSGRADEQYF.

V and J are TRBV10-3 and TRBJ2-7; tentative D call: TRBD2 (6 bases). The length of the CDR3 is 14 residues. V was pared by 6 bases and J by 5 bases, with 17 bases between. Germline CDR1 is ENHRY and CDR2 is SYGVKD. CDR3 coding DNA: TGTGCCATCAGGGGGGACGGGAGAACCAACGAGCAGTACTTC. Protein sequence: CAIRGDGRTNEQYF.

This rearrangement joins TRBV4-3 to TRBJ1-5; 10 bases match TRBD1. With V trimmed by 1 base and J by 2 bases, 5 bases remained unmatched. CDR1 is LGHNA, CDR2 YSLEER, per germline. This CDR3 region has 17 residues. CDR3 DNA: TGCGCCAGCAGCCAAGCCCGCGGGACAGGGGGCAATCAGCCCCAGCATTTT. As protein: CASSQARGTGGNQPQHF.

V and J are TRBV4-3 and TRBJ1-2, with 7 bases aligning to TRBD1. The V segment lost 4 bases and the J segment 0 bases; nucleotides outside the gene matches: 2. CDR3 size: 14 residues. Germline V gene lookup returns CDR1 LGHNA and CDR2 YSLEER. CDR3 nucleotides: TGCGCCAGCAGCCCTACAGGGGCTAACTATGGCTACACCTTC. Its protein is CASSPTGANYGYTF.

The CDR3 DNA reads TGTGCCAGCAGTTTAGGGGGACAGGGGGCCCACGAGCAGTACTTC. Amino acids: CASSLGGQGAHEQYF. The chain carries TRBV28 and TRBJ2-7; 12 positions agree with TRBD1. J was trimmed by 5 bases and V by 2 bases; bases with no gene match: 4. Germline CDR1 reads MDHEN; CDR2 reads SYDVKM. The CDR3 totals 15 residues.

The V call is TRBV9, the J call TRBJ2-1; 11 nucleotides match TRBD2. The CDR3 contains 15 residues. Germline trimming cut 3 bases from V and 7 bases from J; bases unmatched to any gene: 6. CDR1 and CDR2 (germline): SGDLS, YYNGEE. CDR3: CASSALAGGSNEQFF. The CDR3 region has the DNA TGTGCCAGCAGCGCCCTAGCGGGAGGATCGAATGAGCAGTTCTTC.

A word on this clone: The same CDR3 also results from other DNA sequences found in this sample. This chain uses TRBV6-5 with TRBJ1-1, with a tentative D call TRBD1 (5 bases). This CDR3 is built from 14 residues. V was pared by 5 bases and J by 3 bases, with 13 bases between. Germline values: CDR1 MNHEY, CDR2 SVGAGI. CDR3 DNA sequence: TGTGCCAGCAGTACTTCACAGGTTCACACTGAAGCTTTCTTT. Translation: CASSTSQVHTEAFF.

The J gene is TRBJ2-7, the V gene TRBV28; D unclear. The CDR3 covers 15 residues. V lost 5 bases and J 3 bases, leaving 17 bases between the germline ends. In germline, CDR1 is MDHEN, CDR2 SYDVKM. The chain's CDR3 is CASSLTDTVGYEQYF. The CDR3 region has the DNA TGTGCCAGCAGTCTAACTGACACGGTGGGCTACGAGCAGTACTTC.

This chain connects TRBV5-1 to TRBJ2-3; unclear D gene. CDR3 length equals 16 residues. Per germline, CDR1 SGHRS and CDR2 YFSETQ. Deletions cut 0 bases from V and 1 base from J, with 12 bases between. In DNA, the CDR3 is TGCGCCAGCAGCTTGGATGGTGGCGGCGGCACAGATACGCAGTATTTT. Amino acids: CASSLDGGGGTDTQYF.

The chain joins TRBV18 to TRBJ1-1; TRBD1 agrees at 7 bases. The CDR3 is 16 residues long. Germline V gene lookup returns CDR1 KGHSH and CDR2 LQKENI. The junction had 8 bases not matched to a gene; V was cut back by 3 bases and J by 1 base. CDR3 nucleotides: TGTGCCAGCTCACCCGACAGGGTAAAGGGGAACACTGAAGCTTTCTTT. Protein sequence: CASSPDRVKGNTEAFF.

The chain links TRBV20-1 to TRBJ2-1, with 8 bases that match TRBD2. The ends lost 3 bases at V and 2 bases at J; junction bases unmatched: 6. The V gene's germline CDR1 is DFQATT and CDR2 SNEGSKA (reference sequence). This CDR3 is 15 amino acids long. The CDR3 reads CSASDSGGAYNEQFF. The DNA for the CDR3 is TGCAGTGCTAGTGACAGCGGGGGTGCCTACAATGAGCAGTTCTTC.

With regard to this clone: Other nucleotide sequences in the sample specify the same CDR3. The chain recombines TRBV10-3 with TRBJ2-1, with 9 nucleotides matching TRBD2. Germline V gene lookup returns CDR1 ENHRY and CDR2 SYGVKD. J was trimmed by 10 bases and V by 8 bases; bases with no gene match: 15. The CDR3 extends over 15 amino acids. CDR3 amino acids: CAIGGAAGGAGEQFF. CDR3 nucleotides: TGTGCCATCGGAGGTGCGGCGGGAGGGGCAGGGGAGCAGTTCTTC.

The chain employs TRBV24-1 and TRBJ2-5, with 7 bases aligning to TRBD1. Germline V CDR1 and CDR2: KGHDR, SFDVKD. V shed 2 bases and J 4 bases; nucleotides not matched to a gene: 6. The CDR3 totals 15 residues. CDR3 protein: CATSDSTGAGETQYF. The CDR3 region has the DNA TGTGCCACCAGTGATTCCACAGGGGCGGGAGAGACCCAGTACTTC.

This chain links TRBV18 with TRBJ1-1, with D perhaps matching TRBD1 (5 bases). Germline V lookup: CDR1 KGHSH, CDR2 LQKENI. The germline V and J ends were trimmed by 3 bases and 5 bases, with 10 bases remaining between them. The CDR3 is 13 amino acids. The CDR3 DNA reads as TGTGCCAGCTCACCGACAGCCGGGACTGAAGCTTTCTTT. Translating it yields CASSPTAGTEAFF.